The 22 T cell receptor beta chains presented below share a single source sample, sequenced in a study of blood T cell repertoires in COVID-19. Data came from immunoSEQ multiplex PCR; TCRdb stores just in-frame clones and leaves some out. The table has 90,000 to 100,000 clones, roughly 90% seen once. Sequencing was carried out using peripheral blood. The receptors were sampled from a man aged 45-65 years with COVID-19, enrolled during active disease.

The chain links TRBV11-2 to TRBJ2-5; 7 positions agree with TRBD2. The CDR3 has 18 residues. Trimming cost V 2 bases and J 5 bases; bases outside gene matches: 17. Germline V gives CDR1 SGHAT, CDR2 FQNNGV. CDR3 in amino acids: CASSLRQGRGGARETQYF. Written as DNA, the CDR3 is TGTGCCAGCAGCTTAAGGCAGGGCCGGGGAGGGGCAAGGGAGACCCAGTACTTC.

The rearrangement joins TRBV4-1 to TRBJ1-6, with a tentative D call TRBD1 (6 bases). This CDR3 has 15 amino acids. The ends were cut back, 4 bases at V and 9 bases at J, with 16 bases in the middle. The V gene's germline CDR1 is MGHRA and CDR2 YSYEKL. The CDR3 DNA reads TGCGCCAGCAGCCTAAGGGGGGGAATCGGTTCACCCCTCCACTTT. This gives the protein CASSLRGGIGSPLHF.

This chain joins TRBV30 and TRBJ2-1; tentative D call: TRBD2 (7 bases). Germline CDR1 and CDR2: GTSNPN and SVGIG (reference sequence). This CDR3 contains 13 residues. Deletions cut 5 bases from V and 6 bases from J, with 14 bases between. The DNA for the CDR3 is TGTGCCTGGGGTGCGGGGGCCCTCAATGAGCAGTTCTTC. Encoded protein: CAWGAGALNEQFF.

The V call is TRBV27, the J call TRBJ2-3; D possibly corresponds to TRBD1 (5 bases). The CDR3 is 18 residues long. In germline, CDR1 is MNHEY, CDR2 SMNVEV (reference sequence). The ends were cut back, 3 bases at V and 0 bases at J, with 19 bases in the middle. This CDR3 reads CASSLGSRVLSSTDTQYF. The CDR3 DNA reads as TGTGCCAGCAGTTTGGGTAGCAGGGTCCTTTCTAGCACAGATACGCAGTATTTT.

The chain is built from TRBV6-6 and TRBJ1-1, with D possibly TRBD1 on 6 matching bases. From germline, CDR1 is MNHNY and CDR2 SVGAGI (reference sequence). The CDR3 length is 13 residues. Trimming pared 8 bases from V and 0 bases from J, leaving 10 bases between. DNA for the CDR3: TGTGCCAGCGCTCAGGGGATGAACACTGAAGCTTTCTTT. Its protein product is CASAQGMNTEAFF.

The rearrangement links TRBV5-1 to TRBJ2-3, with 10 nucleotides matching TRBD2. J was trimmed by 2 bases and V by 5 bases; bases with no gene match: 5. This CDR3 region has 15 residues. Germline CDR1 is SGHRS and CDR2 is YFSETQ. CDR3 bases: TGCGCCAGCAGTTATAGCGGGGGGTACACAGATACGCAGTATTTT. Translation gives CASSYSGGYTDTQYF.

This clone was detected once. The J gene is TRBJ2-1, the V gene TRBV10-2; 8 nucleotides align to TRBD1. The CDR3 extends over 13 amino acids. From germline, CDR1 is WSHSY and CDR2 SAAADI. V dropped 6 bases and J dropped 9; count of bases not matched to a gene: 7. CDR3 amino acids: CASSRGREVEQFF. CDR3 bases: TGCGCCAGCAGCAGGGGGCGCGAGGTTGAGCAGTTCTTC.

This clone was seen just once. The chain carries TRBV6-1 and TRBJ1-5; 10 bases agree with TRBD1. The CDR3 totals 18 residues. The junction had 6 bases not matched to a gene; V was cut back by 1 base and J by 0 bases. The germline CDR1 and CDR2 sequences are MNHNS and SASEGT. This chain's CDR3 is CASSEGGTGAYSNQPQHF. The CDR3 DNA reads TGTGCCAGCAGTGAAGGGGGGACAGGGGCTTATAGCAATCAGCCCCAGCATTTT.

The chain uses TRBV28 and TRBJ1-5; D might be TRBD1 (5 bases). CDR3 length: 13 amino acids. CDR1 and CDR2 (germline): MDHEN, SYDVKM. Trimming shortened V by 6 bases and J by 3 bases, and 9 bases separated the two germline ends. This CDR3 reads CASSPRVNQPQHF. The CDR3 DNA reads as TGTGCCAGCAGCCCCAGGGTCAATCAGCCCCAGCATTTT. The variable domain in full, completed from reference TRBV28 and TRBJ1-5, reads DVKVTQSSRYLVKRTGEKVFLECVQDMDHENMFWYRQDPGLGLRLIYFSYDVKMKEKGDIPEGYSVSREKKERFSLILESASTNQTSMYLCASSPRVNQPQHFGDGTRLSIL.

The V and J genes are TRBV5-4 and TRBJ1-2, with D hard to call. V was cut by 5 bases and J by 7 bases, with 12 bases left in between. The CDR3 totals 12 residues. Germline V lookup: CDR1 SGHNT, CDR2 YYREEE (reference sequence). In DNA, the CDR3 is TGTGCCAGCAGTCTAGACGCCCGTGGCTACACCTTC. Its translation: CASSLDARGYTF.

J is TRBJ2-2 and V is TRBV28; tentative D call: TRBD1 (7 bases). V shed 3 bases and J shed 3 bases, with 11 bases lying between them. The CDR3 is 15 amino acids. Germline CDR1 and CDR2: MDHEN and SYDVKM. The CDR3 DNA sequence: TGTGCCAGCAGTTTTCCAGGGGGGCACACCGGGGAGCTGTTTTTT. The encoded protein is CASSFPGGHTGELFF. The full variable domain, completed using reference TRBV28 and TRBJ2-2, is DVKVTQSSRYLVKRTGEKVFLECVQDMDHENMFWYRQDPGLGLRLIYFSYDVKMKEKGDIPEGYSVSREKKERFSLILESASTNQTSMYLCASSFPGGHTGELFFGEGSRLTVL.

The rearrangement uses TRBV5-4 and TRBJ2-7, with a weak D call TRBD1 (7 bases). The CDR3 spans 14 residues. V lost 4 bases and J 5 bases, leaving 16 bases between the germline ends. Germline V lookup: CDR1 SGHNT, CDR2 YYREEE (reference sequence). Written as DNA, the CDR3 is TGTGCCAGCAGCCCTAGACAGGGCGGGAACGAGCAGTACTTC. This encodes CASSPRQGGNEQYF. Variable domain in full (rest from reference TRBV5-4 and TRBJ2-7): ETGVTQSPTHLIKTRGQQVTLRCSSQSGHNTVSWYQQALGQGPQFIFQYYREEENGRGNFPPRFSGLQFPNYSSELNVNALELDDSALYLCASSPRQGGNEQYFGPGTRLTVT.

The chain recombines TRBV13 with TRBJ2-7, with D perhaps TRBD2 (5 bases). The CDR3 is 14 residues long. CDR1 is PRHDT, CDR2 FYEKMQ, per germline (reference sequence). Trimming shortened V by 2 bases and J by 6 bases, and 14 bases separated the two germline ends. CDR3 coding DNA: TGTGCCAGCAGCTTAAAACTGAACGGGGTCGAGCAGTACTTC. Its translation: CASSLKLNGVEQYF.

V gene TRBV11-2 combines with J gene TRBJ2-5; D is possibly TRBD1 (6 bases). The germline gives CDR1 SGHAT, CDR2 FQNNGV. The CDR3 length is 16 residues. Trimming stripped 2 bases from V and 2 bases from J, with 15 bases between. The CDR3 DNA reads as TGTGCCAGCAGCTTAACCCCCGGACAGCCTCAAGAGACCCAGTACTTC. Residues: CASSLTPGQPQETQYF. Complete variable domain (other parts from reference TRBV11-2 and TRBJ2-5): EAGVAQSPRYKIIEKRQSVAFWCNPISGHATLYWYQQILGQGPKLLIQFQNNGVVDDSQLPKDRFSAERLKGVDSTLKIQPAKLEDSAVYLCASSLTPGQPQETQYFGPGTRLLVL.

The rearrangement uses TRBV19 and TRBJ1-2; 9 bases are a match to TRBD1. V shed 4 bases, J shed 4 bases, and the junction held 10 bases outside the gene matches. The CDR3 totals 16 residues. Germline CDR1 is LNHDA and CDR2 is SQIVND (reference sequence). This chain's CDR3 is CASSRDVDRGIYGYTF. The CDR3 DNA follows: TGTGCCAGTAGTAGGGATGTGGACAGGGGTATCTATGGCTACACCTTC.

The chain recombines TRBV19 with TRBJ1-2; TRBD1 aligns across 8 bases. The CDR3 consists of 16 residues. CDR1 is LNHDA and CDR2 is SQIVND in the germline V gene (reference sequence). V trimming: 3 bases; J trimming: 2 bases; junction bases outside the gene matches: 8. The DNA for the CDR3 is TGTGCCAGTAGTATTGGGCAGGGGGCGGGCAACTATGGCTACACCTTC. This codes for CASSIGQGAGNYGYTF.

The J gene is TRBJ2-3, the V gene TRBV2; TRBD1 matches at 7 bases. After removal of 6 bases from V and 0 bases from J, the junction contained 6 bases not matched to a gene. The V gene's germline CDR1 is SNHLY and CDR2 FYNNEI. The CDR3 contains 15 residues. This CDR3 reads CASRLGTVSTDTQYF. CDR3 coding DNA: TGTGCCAGCAGGCTAGGGACAGTGAGCACAGATACGCAGTATTTT.

The rearrangement uses TRBV4-1 and TRBJ2-1; 7 nucleotides agree with TRBD1. V trimming: 4 bases; J trimming: 6 bases; junction bases outside the gene matches: 12. The CDR3 is 16 residues long. Germline V gives CDR1 MGHRA, CDR2 YSYEKL. CDR3 nucleotides: TGCGCCAGCAGCCCATCGACAGGGACATTTGGCAATGAGCAGTTCTTC. Residues: CASSPSTGTFGNEQFF.

The J gene is TRBJ2-1, the V gene TRBV7-2; D not resolved. CDR3 length: 15 residues. The V gene's germline CDR1 is SGHTA and CDR2 FQGNSA. Trimming removed 3 bases at V and 10 bases at J, with 19 bases between. CDR3 sequence reads: CASSFEERVLEEQFF. The CDR3 bases are TGTGCCAGCAGCTTTGAGGAACGGGTCCTTGAAGAGCAGTTCTTC.

The rearrangement joins TRBV7-8 to TRBJ1-1; D gene uncertain. The CDR3 is 12 residues long. The germline CDR1 and CDR2 sequences are SGHVS and FQNEAQ. V gave up 1 base and J gave up 7 bases, with 7 bases separating them. The CDR3 loop is CASSLEENEAFF. CDR3 coding DNA: TGTGCCAGCAGCTTAGAGGAGAATGAAGCTTTCTTT.

This chain uses TRBV9 with TRBJ1-4; TRBD1 matches 8 bases. J lost 7 bases, V lost 4 bases, and 9 bases had no gene match. The V gene's germline CDR1 is SGDLS and CDR2 YYNGEE. The CDR3 contains 15 residues. CDR3 region: CASSLTQGAGEKLFF. As DNA, the CDR3 is TGTGCCAGCAGCCTAACCCAGGGGGCGGGTGAAAAACTGTTTTTT.

The CDR3 nucleotides are TGCAGCGCGGACAGGGCGAACACTGAAGCTTTCTTT. Translated, it gives CSADRANTEAFF. The rearrangement links TRBV29-1 to TRBJ1-1; 8 nucleotides match TRBD1. The CDR3 sequence is 12 residues long. The germline gives CDR1 SQVTM, CDR2 ANQGSEA. V dropped 7 bases and J dropped 1; count of bases not matched to a gene: 2. Using reference TRBV29-1 and TRBJ1-1 for the parts outside the CDR3, the full variable domain is SAVISQKPSRDICQRGTSLTIQCQVDSQVTMMFWYRQQPGQSLTLIATANQGSEATYESGFVIDKFPISRPNLTFSTLTVSNMSPEDSSIYLCSADRANTEAFFGQGTRLTVV.